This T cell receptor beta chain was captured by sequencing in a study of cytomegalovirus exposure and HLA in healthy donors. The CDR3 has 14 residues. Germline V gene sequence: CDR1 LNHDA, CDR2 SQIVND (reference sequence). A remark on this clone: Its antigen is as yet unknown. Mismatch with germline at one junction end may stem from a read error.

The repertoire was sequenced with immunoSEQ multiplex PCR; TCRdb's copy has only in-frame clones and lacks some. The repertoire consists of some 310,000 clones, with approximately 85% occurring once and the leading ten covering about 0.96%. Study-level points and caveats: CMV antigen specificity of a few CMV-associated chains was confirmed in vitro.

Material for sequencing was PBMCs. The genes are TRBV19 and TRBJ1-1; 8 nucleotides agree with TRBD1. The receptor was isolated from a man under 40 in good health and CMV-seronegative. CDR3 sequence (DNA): TGTGCCAGTAGTGTAGAGACAGGGGCCACTGAAGCTTTCTTT. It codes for CASSVETGATEAFF.